The sequence of this TCR beta chain was determined in a study of cytomegalovirus exposure and HLA in healthy donors (TCRdb year 2017). Concerning the study at large: According to an earlier analysis of several hundred of the donors, about 170 million T cells yielded 95 million to 140 million unique TCR beta sequences and 276 Gb of sequence data. An early release covering roughly 640 HLA-typed donors comprised approximately 300 gigabases of sequencing data and tens of millions of unique TCR sequences. Of the approximately 400 genotyped donors, over 70% fell in the genetic ancestry cluster associated with self-reported Caucasian donors. The study aimed to test whether signatures of past pathogen exposure could be identified by cataloging public T cell receptors. The study used immunosequencing to profile the T cell repertoires of hundreds of subjects and linked those repertoires to cytomegalovirus serostatus. A separate validation cohort of roughly 120 different subjects was used in addition to the roughly 700-subject first cohort. High-throughput TCR immunosequencing, statistical association of individual TCRs with disease status, and machine learning were combined to predict cytomegalovirus infection status. A later analysis re-analyzed previously published TCR beta repertoires from about 730 donors and added high-resolution HLA genotyping to study TCR occurrence patterns. Rather than using new phenotypic data, the later analysis identified candidate immune exposures from TCR beta sequences and from how often those sequences occurred across donors. An earlier analysis of several hundred of the donors applied high-throughput TCR beta sequencing to assess whether each TCR beta V gene segment acted as functional or pseudogenic. Donor age, sex, ethnicity and CMV serostatus were compiled together with the repertoire data. Genome-wide SNP genotypes for about 65% of the 666 donors were used in a later genetic analysis, which treated that subset as a discovery cohort. Every discovery cohort repertoire had been produced on one sequencing platform. Class I and class II HLA loci were covered by the typing at four-digit resolution. Typing coverage varied by locus: about 620-640 donors for A, B, C, DRB1 and DQB1; under 550 for DQA1; some 610 for DPA1; roughly 470 for DPB1. Roughly 5 DR-DQ haplotypes were treated as single units for association and clustering because of strong linkage in the cohort. Among a few hundred genotyped donors of the cohort, an average of around 240,000 unique TCR beta nucleotide sequences were sequenced per donor, about a sixth of them non-productive.

CDR1 and CDR2 are drawn from the germline V gene (reference sequence): SEHNR, FQNEAQ. The CDR3 has 15 amino acids, counting the end cysteine and phenylalanine. The only DNA kept is the CDR3, 45 bases in frame from the first base. About this clone itself: The clone's antigen remains unknown. Relative to the germline gene, one junction end is altered; a read error may explain this.

Beyond this particular receptor, the publication reports: A further reported finding was that TCR beta sequences accurately predicted the HLA-A and HLA-B alleles for most subjects in the first cohort. At a false discovery rate of 0.05, a later analysis linked under 20,000 TCR beta sequences to specific HLA alleles. According to a later analysis, most CMV-associated TCR beta chains appeared to be HLA-restricted, and the HLA associations seemed to be driven largely by CMV exposure. Most TCR sequences were seen in very few donors, while some public TCRs were found in many individuals. CMV serostatus was the only immune exposure information available for the cohort. The study gave a list of 150 to 200 TCR beta chains associated with cytomegalovirus. Because counts were too low, 15 to 20 rarely observed V segments, including chromosome 9 orphons, were excluded from the earlier analysis of roughly 580 of the donors. In a later analysis, the rate of TCR association differed among HLA loci, with DRB1 alleles having the most associated TCRs and HLA-C alleles having the fewest. A later analysis reported that several top co-occurrence clusters appeared linked to parvovirus B19, influenza, CMV and Epstein-Barr virus. The classifier was reported to diagnose cytomegalovirus status with high specificity and sensitivity in both the original cohort and the validation cohort. A cluster of highly shared sequence variants was judged likely to be a technical artifact of the sequencing pipeline. Correlated functional status among segregating V segments might be attributable to linkage disequilibrium, but an unknown experimental factor could not be ruled out. According to a later genetic analysis, donors in an Asian-associated ancestry cluster had fewer N-insertions in productive TCRs than the roughly 670-donor mean. HLA typing was unavailable for some donors at each locus, so association tests used only the typed subset. Because the 87-base-pair reads could not distinguish some IMGT-functional V segments, including TRBV6-2 and TRBV6-3, those segments were excluded. The presence/absence analyses assumed that sequencing depth was roughly uniform across donors, and that assumption may not be true. In this cohort, only TCR beta chains were sequenced, and detectable features were limited by the absence of alpha or paired-chain data. A few of the identified cytomegalovirus-associated TCR beta chains were confirmed in vitro to be specific for cytomegalovirus antigens. Compared with equally common non-associated chains, HLA-associated TCR beta chains in a later analysis were more clonally expanded and had lower generation probabilities. In an earlier analysis of more than 500 of the donors, most TCR beta V segments appeared in productive rearrangements about 87% or about 30% of the time, broadly matching IMGT annotations. It was suggested by the authors that the approach could potentially be generalized to other disease states and immunological phenotypes. When HLA alleles, especially DR and DQ, strongly co-occurred, TCR associations were difficult to assign to individual alleles. An association between a missense DCLRE1C variant and V-gene and J-gene trimming of TCR beta chains was found in a later genetic analysis and replicated in an independent cohort.

The library was prepared using the immunoSEQ multiplex PCR assay. The multiplex PCR relied on a mix of 60 forward primers for TCR Vbeta segments and 13 reverse primers for TCR Jbeta segments. Amplification of the CDR3 region of rearranged TCR beta genes was performed with a multiplex PCR assay on genomic DNA. On the Illumina HiSeq System, the amplified TCR beta libraries were sequenced as 87-base-pair reads. In the paper's pipeline: A later analysis counted approximately 76 million unique TCR beta chains across the 666 repertoires, and around 12 million of these chains were shared by at least two donors. A nearest-neighbor algorithm error-corrected the raw reads and collapsed the reads into unique sequences, merging closely related sequences to remove PCR and sequencing errors. CDR3 sequences were aligned to IMGT reference sequences to assign V, D and J gene segments. For a sequence to be retained, at least a six-nucleotide match to both a V gene segment and a J gene segment was required. A rearrangement was called productive if the CDR3 had no stop codons and remained in frame with V and J, and every other rearrangement was called non-productive. Following IMGT convention, CDR3 was defined as the stretch from the second conserved V-encoded cysteine to the conserved J-encoded phenylalanine. The earlier analysis of 587 of the donors excluded sequences that lacked an unambiguous match to a single V gene segment. An earlier analysis of around 600 of the donors classified V segments as functional when productive rearrangements were above 56.7% and as segregating when the standard deviation between donors was above 5%. A statistical classification framework was developed to diagnose cytomegalovirus status using the catalog of TCR beta chain sequences. In a later analysis, V and J genes were assigned by comparing TCR nucleotide sequences against IMGT/GENE-DB human TR gene sequences. Using the TCRdist pipeline, a later analysis assigned CDR3 sequences along with most-parsimonious VDJ recombination scenarios. In a later analysis, each TCR beta chain was defined by its CDR3 amino acid sequence together with its V-gene family, and reads without a unique V-gene family were excluded. As a way to deal with suspected cross-contamination and a sequencing artifact, a later analysis dropped over 550 nucleotide sequences that were highly shared and had low generation probability. In a later analysis, a clonal expansion index for each public chain was calculated from normalized within-repertoire ranks of inferred template counts. In a later analysis, generation probabilities were computed with a VDJ recombination model fitted to out-of-frame rearrangements, and the resulting probabilities were checked against IGoR. A later analysis scored TCR-TCR, TCR-HLA and TCR-CMV co-occurrence with hypergeometric tests, applying a repertoire-size bias correction to TCR pairs. To estimate false discovery rates, a later analysis permuted the HLA or CMV assignments 20 times. In a later analysis, co-occurring TCRs were grouped with DBSCAN, and TCRdist sequence similarity was added when clustering was performed within HLA-allele-positive subsets. Repertoires with fewer than 30,000 or more than 120,000 public chains, plus five repertoires with anomalous nucleotide sharing, were excluded from co-occurrence clustering. TCRdb took this table from immuneACCESS and kept in-frame rearrangements with V and J called. Such tables lack part of the clones; where checked against another copy, unresolved V genes explain under half of the gap, and the rest is unexplained. V, J and clone size derive from that table, while D and trimming were established from the DNA sequence. The sample yields approximately 190,000 clones; about four fifths were counted once. The ten largest clones capture about 1.7% of the sample.

In total, 630 or so healthy bone marrow donors made up the cohort. Cohort members were all nominally healthy when sampled, although unrecorded immune exposures were likely present. The donor tested CMV seronegative, placing the donor among the 350 or so seronegative members of the cohort. Each donor provided a peripheral blood sample, and peripheral blood mononuclear cells were used for TCR beta sequencing. Genomic DNA was extracted from the blood cell samples with the Qiagen DNeasy Blood Extraction Kit. Input material: PBMCs. The rearrangement combines TRBV7-9 with TRBJ2-1; 8 bases in between match TRBD2. This receptor was identified in a woman aged 18-29 years in good health and CMV-seronegative. In nucleotides, the sequence is TGTTCCAGCATCCCGCCCCGAGCGGGAGTCAATGAGCAGTTCTTC. This codes for CSSIPPRAGVNEQFF.